These 16 T cell receptor beta chains were all obtained from the same sample, sequenced in a study of blood T cell repertoires in COVID-19. Generated by immunoSEQ multiplex PCR, the TCRdb table keeps only in-frame clones and is missing some. The sample yields approximately 170,000 clones, roughly 80% seen once. Material: PBMCs or T cells enriched from blood (not recorded which). The source of these receptors is a woman in her 30s who had recovered from COVID-19.

This clone has more than one count but fewer than ten. CDR3 DNA: TGCGCCAGCAGCTGGGGGACCAGACTAGCGGGAGTGGGTAATGAGCAGTTCTTC. Encoded protein: CASSWGTRLAGVGNEQFF. This chain joins TRBV5-1 and TRBJ2-1, with 12 bases that match TRBD2. V was pared by 3 bases and J by 7 bases, with 14 bases of the junction left unmatched. The CDR3 sequence is 18 residues long. Per germline, CDR1 SGHRS and CDR2 YFSETQ.

The chain has TRBV2 and TRBJ2-2; 12 positions match TRBD2. This CDR3 region has 18 residues. The germline gives CDR1 SNHLY, CDR2 FYNNEI. With 6 bases clipped from V and 5 bases from J, the junction kept 13 bases outside the gene matches. For the CDR3, the DNA is TGTGCCAGCAGCGCTTCGACTAGCGGGGGATCGGGTACCGGGGAGCTGTTTTTT. Its protein product is CASSASTSGGSGTGELFF.

J is TRBJ2-3 and V is TRBV2; D is possibly TRBD2 (5 bases). The V gene's germline CDR1 is SNHLY and CDR2 FYNNEI. CDR3 size: 12 residues. V was clipped by 7 bases and J by 2 bases, with 7 bases between them. This CDR3 reads CASTGNTDTQYF. For the CDR3, the DNA is TGTGCCAGCACGGGAAACACAGATACGCAGTATTTT.

This rearrangement joins TRBV9 to TRBJ1-2; 7 bases are shared with TRBD1. CDR3 length: 17 amino acids. V shed 3 bases, J shed 0 bases, and the junction held 11 bases outside the gene matches. Germline V gives CDR1 SGDLS, CDR2 YYNGEE. The CDR3 nucleotides are TGTGCCAGCAGCGGCGGGACAGACAACCATCCTAACTATGGCTACACCTTC. Translation: CASSGGTDNHPNYGYTF.

This clone has just a few counts. V usage is TRBV7-9 and J usage is TRBJ1-5, with TRBD1 matching over 8 bases. Germline V gene sequence: CDR1 SEHNR, CDR2 FQNEAQ (reference sequence). The CDR3 spans 15 residues. V gave up 6 bases and J gave up 0 bases; unmatched junction bases: 4. CDR3 in DNA: TGTGCCAGCAGTCTGGGACAGGCTAGCAATCAGCCCCAGCATTTT. It codes for CASSLGQASNQPQHF.

The gene calls are TRBV5-1 and TRBJ1-1, with 7 bases that match TRBD1. The length of the CDR3 is 13 residues. V was pared by 7 bases and J by 1 base, with 4 bases of the junction left unmatched. CDR1 SGHRS and CDR2 YFSETQ come from the germline V gene. CDR3 bases: TGCGCCAGCCATGGGACAGCGAACACTGAAGCTTTCTTT. Its protein product is CASHGTANTEAFF.

The chain is built from TRBV29-1 and TRBJ1-1; no clear D. V was pared by 4 bases and J by 3 bases, with 15 bases between. Germline CDR1 is SQVTM and CDR2 is ANQGSEA. The CDR3 is 14 amino acids. CDR3 region: CSVVFTGTHTEAFF. DNA for the CDR3: TGCAGCGTTGTTTTCACCGGTACCCACACTGAAGCTTTCTTT.

The rearrangement joins TRBV7-9 to TRBJ1-1, with 9 bases fitting TRBD1. Trimming cost V 5 bases and J 5 bases; bases outside gene matches: 15. Germline lookup yields CDR1 SEHNR and CDR2 FQNEAQ (reference sequence). The CDR3 runs 17 residues. The CDR3 region is CASSLPLGQGPKTEAFF. The CDR3 DNA is TGTGCCAGCAGCCTACCCTTGGGACAGGGACCGAAGACTGAAGCTTTCTTT.

This chain uses TRBV5-8 with TRBJ1-1; D gene uncertain. This CDR3 region has 16 residues. CDR1 and CDR2 (germline): SGHTS, YDEGEE. V was clipped by 6 bases and J by 0 bases, with 18 bases between them. The CDR3 region is CASNKAGQLVNTEAFF. DNA for the CDR3: TGTGCCAGCAACAAGGCGGGTCAACTCGTGAACACTGAAGCTTTCTTT.

The CDR3 loop reads CASSFPSSGGPSYNEQFF. The CDR3 DNA reads TGTGCCAGCAGTTTCCCGAGTTCGGGGGGGCCCTCCTACAATGAGCAGTTCTTC. V is TRBV28 and J is TRBJ2-1, with TRBD2 matching 8 bases. The CDR3 length is 18 residues. With V trimmed by 3 bases and J by 0 bases, 10 bases remained unmatched. From germline, CDR1 is MDHEN and CDR2 SYDVKM.

This clone came up once. V gene TRBV28 combines with J gene TRBJ1-2; the match to TRBD1 covers 10 bases. J lost 2 bases, V lost 7 bases, and 13 bases had no gene match. The germline V gene has CDR1 MDHEN and CDR2 SYDVKM. The CDR3 sequence is 17 residues long. The CDR3, as DNA: TGTGCCAGCAACAAACGGGACAGGGGACCCGGGAACTATGGCTACACCTTC. This translates into CASNKRDRGPGNYGYTF.

This clone was seen a single time. V and J are TRBV5-1 and TRBJ2-1; TRBD2 matches at 9 bases. J gave up 6 bases and V 4 bases, and 8 bases lay outside the gene matches. The CDR3 has 15 amino acids. Per germline, CDR1 SGHRS and CDR2 YFSETQ. The CDR3 nucleotides read TGCGCCAGCAGCATACTAGCGGGCCCATCCAATGAGCAGTTCTTC. Residues: CASSILAGPSNEQFF.

This rearrangement joins TRBV28 to TRBJ2-7, with TRBD2 matching 9 bases. CDR3 length: 14 residues. V was pared by 5 bases and J by 3 bases, with 5 bases of the junction left unmatched. Germline CDR1 is MDHEN and CDR2 is SYDVKM. CDR3 coding DNA: TGTGCCAGCAGTCGGGGACTAGCACGCTACGAGCAGTACTTC. This codes for CASSRGLARYEQYF. The full variable domain, its missing parts supplied by reference TRBV28 and TRBJ2-7, is DVKVTQSSRYLVKRTGEKVFLECVQDMDHENMFWYRQDPGLGLRLIYFSYDVKMKEKGDIPEGYSVSREKKERFSLILESASTNQTSMYLCASSRGLARYEQYFGPGTRLTVT.

The chain is built from TRBV7-9 and TRBJ1-5; D is unclear. CDR3 size: 16 residues. Trimming removed 5 bases at V and 7 bases at J, with 21 bases between. The germline V gene encodes CDR1 SEHNR and CDR2 FQNEAQ (reference sequence). The CDR3 DNA reads TGTGCCAGCAGCCGCTGGACCCCGGGGAGTTTCCAGCCCCAGCATTTT. This codes for CASSRWTPGSFQPQHF.

CDR3 nucleotides: TGTGCCTGGAGTAATGGACAGGGGGATCAGCCCCAGCATTTT. As protein: CAWSNGQGDQPQHF. The rearrangement joins TRBV30 to TRBJ1-5, with 10 bases that match TRBD1. Trimming at V came to 2 bases and at J to 5 bases, leaving 3 bases not matched to a gene. The germline CDR1 and CDR2 sequences are GTSNPN and SVGIG (reference sequence). The CDR3 sequence is 14 residues long.

V is TRBV15 and J is TRBJ2-3; 9 positions agree with TRBD1. The CDR3 runs to 15 residues. Germline values: CDR1 LNHNV, CDR2 YYDKDF (reference sequence). V was pared by 4 bases and J by 9 bases, with 11 bases of the junction left unmatched. The chain's CDR3 is CATSTRDRVGRTQYF. CDR3 in DNA: TGTGCCACCAGCACTCGGGACAGGGTTGGGCGGACGCAGTATTTT.